The 7 T cell receptor beta chains given below trace back to one sample, sequenced in a study of T-cell memory formation after mild COVID-19 (dated by TCRdb to the early 2020s). Library generation was performed with 5' RACE. The data were produced on an Illumina NovaSeq 6000. The public reads were run again by TCRdb, first through fastp at Q25 and then through MiXCR, and only productive beta chains were kept. For every CDR3 protein sequence, its rows merge into one entry that carries the most common genes and DNA. The table for this sample lists 470,000 or so distinct CDR3 sequences; over 15% of them were counted only once. In total, the top ten clones hold around an eighth of the sample. Sequencing was performed on PBMCs or a T cell subset sorted from them (not recorded which). The receptors stem from an adult woman who had mild COVID-19 (a few samples of this study predate the infection). The sample titles of this study are shuffled in the database, so cell type and time point are left out; the donor was told from shared clones.

V is TRBV7-3 and J is TRBJ2-5; TRBD2 aligns across 8 bases. Germline trimming cut 3 bases from V and 5 bases from J; bases unmatched to any gene: 8. From germline, CDR1 is SGHTA and CDR2 FQGTGA. This CDR3 is 15 amino acids long. DNA of the CDR3: TGTGCCAGCAGCTTTGGGGCCGGGGGGGCCGAGACCCAGTACTTC. Amino acids: CASSFGAGGAETQYF.

This clonotype was detected a few times. V and J are TRBV4-3 and TRBJ2-5; D is ambiguous. Germline lookup yields CDR1 LGHNA and CDR2 YSLEER. The CDR3 extends over 16 amino acids. The germline V and J ends were trimmed by 3 bases and 4 bases, with 18 bases remaining between them. The DNA for the CDR3 is TGCGCCAGCAGCCACCAAAGTTCCCGGGCCGGAGAGACCCAGTACTTC. It specifies CASSHQSSRAGETQYF.

The J gene is TRBJ1-2, the V gene TRBV6-5, with TRBD1 as a possible D gene (6 bases). V shed 6 bases and J shed 7 bases, with 15 bases lying between them. The CDR3 contains 13 residues. Germline V gene sequence: CDR1 MNHEY, CDR2 SVGAGI. CDR3: CASSTQGYGGYTF. The CDR3 nucleotides read TGTGCCAGCAGCACTCAGGGGTATGGTGGCTACACCTTC.

This chain connects TRBV7-9 to TRBJ2-1, with 14 bases aligning to TRBD2. Trimming removed 4 bases from V and 0 bases from J; junction bases left unmatched: 11. Germline loops: CDR1 SEHNR, CDR2 FQNEAQ (reference sequence). The CDR3 consists of 20 residues. As DNA, the CDR3 is TGTGCCAGCAGCTCCAGACTAGCGGGAGGGGATCCCCGCTCCTACAATGAGCAGTTCTTC. Translated, it gives CASSSRLAGGDPRSYNEQFF.

There are a few counts of this clonotype. V and J are TRBV4-3 and TRBJ1-6, with D unresolved. The CDR3 spans 19 residues. Trimming took 0 bases from V and 0 from J, leaving 15 bases between them. Germline V gives CDR1 LGHNA, CDR2 YSLEER. The CDR3 bases are TGCGCCAGCAGCCAAGAACCAGCCGGACCACTCTCCTATAATTCACCCCTCCACTTT. Protein sequence: CASSQEPAGPLSYNSPLHF.

This chain links TRBV12-3 or TRBV12-4 with TRBJ1-1; maybe TRBD1 (6 bases). CDR3 length: 15 amino acids. V shed 7 bases and J shed 5 bases, with 20 bases lying between them. The CDR3 bases are TGTGCCAGCACCCTAGCGGGGGGCCGGGGAACTGAAGCTTTCTTT. Amino acid sequence: CASTLAGGRGTEAFF.

The chain uses TRBV5-5 and TRBJ1-5; TRBD1 is a possible D gene (6 bases). The CDR3 spans 17 residues. From germline, CDR1 is SGHKS and CDR2 YYEKEE (reference sequence). V was cut by 0 bases and J by 1 base, with 14 bases left in between. This CDR3 is CASSLGEGGWSNQPQHF. DNA for the CDR3: TGTGCCAGCAGCTTGGGGGAAGGGGGGTGGAGCAATCAGCCCCAGCATTTT.